Listed below are T cell receptor beta chains from one sample, sequenced in a study of T cells after yellow fever vaccination. TCRdb itself ran the 5' RACE reads through MiXCR, one entry per CDR3 protein. The data show some 500,000 distinct CDR3 sequences, with about 14% seen just once and roughly an eighth held by the top ten. Sample: PBMCs, taken on the day of the yellow fever booster vaccination. The origin of the receptors is a man aged 25-45 years who received the YFV17D yellow fever vaccine. Each CDR3 is given with its conserved first and last residue. The order of the fields is CDR3 protein, CDR3 DNA, D gene, J gene, V gene, clone size. The D gene is left open where the match is weak. Some rows mark clone size as missing; the rest say once, few, many or name a class of expanded clone.

cdr3_aa: CSATGQGVGANVLTF
cdr3_nt: TGCAGTGCTACGGGACAGGGGGTTGGGGCCAACGTCCTGACTTTC
d_call: TRBD1
j_call: TRBJ2-6
v_call: TRBV20-1
clone_size: -

cdr3_aa: CASAGQADTGELFF
cdr3_nt: TGCGCCAGCGCAGGACAGGCGGACACCGGGGAGCTGTTTTTT
d_call: TRBD1
j_call: TRBJ2-2
v_call: TRBV5-1
clone_size: few

cdr3_aa: CSVEYPGGDTQYF
cdr3_nt: TGCAGCGTTGAGTACCCGGGAGGAGATACGCAGTATTTT
d_call: TRBD2
j_call: TRBJ2-3
v_call: TRBV29-1
clone_size: -

cdr3_aa: CASSFRRNSPLHF
cdr3_nt: TGTGCCAGCAGTTTCAGGAGGAATTCACCCCTCCACTTT
d_call: -
j_call: TRBJ1-6
v_call: TRBV12-3/TRBV12-4
clone_size: few

cdr3_aa: CARTTLDRGKDYGYTF
cdr3_nt: TGCGCCCGCACTACCTTGGACAGGGGGAAGGACTATGGCTACACCTTC
d_call: TRBD1
j_call: TRBJ1-2
v_call: TRBV4-1
clone_size: few

cdr3_aa: CASSPVVRVSPYEQYF
cdr3_nt: TGTGCCAGCTCACCAGTTGTTCGCGTATCCCCCTACGAGCAGTACTTC
d_call: -
j_call: TRBJ2-7
v_call: TRBV18
clone_size: few

cdr3_aa: CSAPRAEPYEQYF
cdr3_nt: TGCAGTGCCCCCCGAGCGGAGCCCTACGAGCAGTACTTC
d_call: -
j_call: TRBJ2-7
v_call: TRBV20-1
clone_size: few

cdr3_aa: CASSLESSRSTEQYF
cdr3_nt: TGTGCCAGCAGCTTAGAATCCAGCCGCTCAACCGAGCAGTACTTC
d_call: -
j_call: TRBJ2-7
v_call: TRBV7-6
clone_size: many

cdr3_aa: CSATPSFTYNEQFF
cdr3_nt: TGCAGTGCCACTCCTAGTTTCACTTACAATGAGCAGTTCTTC
d_call: -
j_call: TRBJ2-1
v_call: TRBV20-1
clone_size: -

cdr3_aa: CASSYWVGTAKNIQYF
cdr3_nt: TGTGCCAGCAGTTACTGGGTAGGAACAGCCAAAAACATTCAGTACTTC
d_call: -
j_call: TRBJ2-4
v_call: TRBV6-2/TRBV6-3
clone_size: few

cdr3_aa: CASSWTSGPLGSQYF
cdr3_nt: TGTGCCAGCTCGTGGACTAGCGGACCCCTAGGGTCCCAGTACTTC
d_call: TRBD2
j_call: TRBJ2-5
v_call: TRBV7-2
clone_size: -

cdr3_aa: CASSQAHQGHYGYTF
cdr3_nt: TGCGCCAGCAGCCAAGCCCACCAGGGACACTATGGCTACACCTTC
d_call: -
j_call: TRBJ1-2
v_call: TRBV4-3
clone_size: few

cdr3_aa: CSARRLLDQETQYF
cdr3_nt: TGCAGTGCTAGACGCCTTTTGGACCAAGAGACCCAGTACTTC
d_call: -
j_call: TRBJ2-5
v_call: TRBV20-1
clone_size: -

cdr3_aa: CSAKSSGTDIEAFF
cdr3_nt: TGCAGTGCTAAAAGTTCCGGGACCGATATCGAAGCTTTCTTT
d_call: -
j_call: TRBJ1-1
v_call: TRBV20-1
clone_size: -

cdr3_aa: CSASSGGAQETQYF
cdr3_nt: TGCAGTGCTAGTAGCGGTGGGGCCCAAGAGACCCAGTACTTC
d_call: -
j_call: TRBJ2-5
v_call: TRBV20-1
clone_size: -